These T cell receptor beta chains were read from a single sample in a study of neurological immune-mediated disorders. TCRdb analysed the 5' RACE reads with MiXCR anew, one entry per CDR3 protein. The sample yields tens of thousands of distinct CDR3 sequences, almost 3.5% seen once. Sequences were obtained from PBMCs. The origin of the receptors is a man between 40 and 49 years old with multiple sclerosis. Both conserved end residues are part of each CDR3. Fields, in order: V gene, D gene, clone size, J gene, CDR3 DNA, CDR3 protein. A D gene is named only where the DNA matches it firmly. The size of a clone is reported for some rows only, either as once, few or many, or as a class for expanded clones.

>TRBV5-1|TRBD2|many|TRBJ2-3
TGCGCCAGCAGCCCCGGGACTAGCGGGGGGCACGCGCAGTATTTT
CASSPGTSGGHAQYF
>TRBV12-3/TRBV12-4|.|few|TRBJ2-4
TGTGCCAGCAGTTTAGCCTCAGTACAAGGGTTGGGTATTCAGTACTTC
CASSLASVQGLGIQYF
>TRBV3-1|.|many|TRBJ1-1
TGTGCCAGCAGACCTACAGCGAACACTGAAGCTTTCTTT
CASRPTANTEAFF
>TRBV3-1|TRBD2|many|TRBJ2-1
TGTGCCAGCACTACTAGCGGGAGAAGCGGTGAGCAGTTCTTC
CASTTSGRSGEQFF
>TRBV29-1|TRBD1|.|TRBJ1-5
TGCAGCGTTGCGGCGCAGGGGGATAAGACCCAGAATTTT
CSVAAQGDKTQNF
>TRBV29-1|TRBD1|many|TRBJ1-1
TGCAGCGTTCGGACAGGGTTCATGAACACTGAAGCTTTCTTT
CSVRTGFMNTEAFF
>TRBV12-3/TRBV12-4|.|many|TRBJ1-1
TGTGCCAGCAGTTTGGAAGCGAACACTGAAGCTTTCTTT
CASSLEANTEAFF
>TRBV20-1|.|many|TRBJ1-1
TGCAGTACCCCTCCGGGTCGCAAGAACACTGAAGCTTTCTTT
CSTPPGRKNTEAFF
>TRBV3-1|.|many|TRBJ2-5
TGTGCCAGCAGCCCCCGGGGCAGGGTAAATCAAGAGACCCAGTACTTC
CASSPRGRVNQETQYF
>TRBV20-1|TRBD1|many|TRBJ1-1
TGCAGTGCCTACCCAGGGGGCGGGTACACTGAAGCTTTCTTT
CSAYPGGGYTEAFF
>TRBV5-1|TRBD2|many|TRBJ2-2
TGCGCCAGCAGCCGGGAGGGCCCGAACACCGGGGAGCTGTTTTTT
CASSREGPNTGELFF
>TRBV27|TRBD1|many|TRBJ1-4
TGTGCCAGCAGTTTTGACAGGGGCCAGGAAAAACTGTTTTTT
CASSFDRGQEKLFF
>TRBV7-6|TRBD2|many|TRBJ2-1
TGTGCCAGCAGCTTGGGCGGGGGGGCGCATGAGCAGTTCTTC
CASSLGGGAHEQFF
>TRBV20-1|TRBD1|many|TRBJ2-7
TGCAGTGCCCCGGACAGGGGACACGAGCAGTACTTC
CSAPDRGHEQYF
>TRBV5-6|.|many|TRBJ2-6
TGTGCCAGCAGCTTGGACAGCTCTGGGGCCAACGTCCTGACTTTC
CASSLDSSGANVLTF
>TRBV12-3/TRBV12-4|.|many|TRBJ1-2
TGTGCCAGCATGTCCGGGCTCCTTGGCTACACCTTC
CASMSGLLGYTF
>TRBV5-1|.|many|TRBJ2-7
TGCGCCAGCAGCAACATGGACACCGCCTACGAGCAGTACTTC
CASSNMDTAYEQYF
>TRBV5-4|.|many|TRBJ2-2
TGTGCCAGCAGCTTGGAGGCCGGGACCGGGGAGCTGTTTTTT
CASSLEAGTGELFF
>TRBV5-1|.|many|TRBJ1-1
TGCGCCAGCAGCTTGGACGGGGGCGGCACTGAAGCTTTCTTT
CASSLDGGGTEAFF
>TRBV12-3/TRBV12-4|TRBD2|many|TRBJ2-5
TGTGCCAGCAGTCGAGCGGGGACCTTCCAAGAGACCCAGTACTTC
CASSRAGTFQETQYF
>TRBV4-2|TRBD2|many|TRBJ2-7
TGTGCCAGCAGCCGTGGACTAGCGGGCTCCTACGAGCAGTACTTC
CASSRGLAGSYEQYF
>TRBV3-1|.|many|TRBJ1-1
TGTGCCAGCAGCCAAGAGAACACTGAAGCTTTCTTT
CASSQENTEAFF
>TRBV20-1|.|many|TRBJ1-1
TGCAGTGCTAGAGTCGGGGCGAACACTGAAGCTTTCTTT
CSARVGANTEAFF
>TRBV20-1|.|many|TRBJ1-2
TGCAGTGCTAGAGAGGGTGGGGGTTCCTTCTATGGCTACACCTTC
CSAREGGGSFYGYTF
>TRBV20-1|TRBD1|many|TRBJ1-1
TGCAGTGCTAGAGAGGGTACAGGGGGCGCTGAAGCTTTCTTT
CSAREGTGGAEAFF
>TRBV18|.|few|TRBJ1-4
TGTGCCAGCTCACCCCCGGGAGCCGCAAGGGGTGAAAAACTGTTTTTT
CASSPPGAARGEKLFF
>TRBV9|.|many|TRBJ1-1
TGTGCCAGCAGCGCCAGGGTAGCGAACACTGAAGCTTTCTTT
CASSARVANTEAFF
>TRBV30|.|many|TRBJ2-2
TGTGCCTGGAGTTCTGGGACGATGGTTCCCGGGGAGCTGTTTTTT
CAWSSGTMVPGELFF
>TRBV5-1|.|.|TRBJ1-5
TGCGCCAGCAGCTTATCGGGCAGGGAAGGTCAGCCCCAGCATTTT
CASSLSGREGQPQHF
>TRBV21-1|.|many|TRBJ1-6
TGTGCCAGCACCAAGGGAATATTGTGGACAGTCTGCTCCTATAATTCACCCCTCCACTTT
CASTKGILWTVCSYNSPLHF
>TRBV7-2|.|many|TRBJ1-5
TGTGCCAGCAGCTCTACAGGGTTCCAGCCCCAGCATTTT
CASSSTGFQPQHF
>TRBV27|.|many|TRBJ1-1
TGTGCCAGCAGTTTACAACAGGGAGGGGGAACTGAAGCTTTCTTT
CASSLQQGGGTEAFF
>TRBV3-1|.|many|TRBJ1-5
TGTGCCAGCAGCCAAGGGTACAGCTTTAGCAATCAGCCCCAGCATTTT
CASSQGYSFSNQPQHF
>TRBV20-1|TRBD1|few|TRBJ1-1
TGCAGTGCTAGGGGCGGGACAGGCAACTCGGGGGGCCTAAACACTGAAGCTTTCTTT
CSARGGTGNSGGLNTEAFF
>TRBV29-1|TRBD1|many|TRBJ1-2
TGCAGCGTTGAAAGAGAGGGGGCTGGCTACACCTTC
CSVEREGAGYTF
>TRBV9|TRBD2|many|TRBJ2-7
TGTGCCAGCAGCCCAGCGAGGGGACTAGCGGGAGAGGGCCTCTCCTACGAGCAGTACTTC
CASSPARGLAGEGLSYEQYF
>TRBV20-1|.|many|TRBJ1-2
TGCAGTGCTGGGCTGTCGGGGGGTGGTGGCTACACCTTC
CSAGLSGGGGYTF
>TRBV6-6|.|many|TRBJ1-5
TGTGCCACTAGGCCGGGGCCCCTCGCTCCGAGCCAGCATTTT
CATRPGPLAPSQHF
>TRBV6-5|.|many|TRBJ1-1
TGTGCCAGCACCAAAGTTGGGGAGTTGGCTTTCTTT
CASTKVGELAFF
>TRBV20-1|TRBD1|many|TRBJ1-1
TGCAGTGCAATGCAGACAGGGGGAAGAACTGAAGCTTTCTTT
CSAMQTGGRTEAFF
>TRBV20-1|.|many|TRBJ1-2
TGCAGTGCTAGAGATCCAAATGTAGGCAGTGGCTACACCTTC
CSARDPNVGSGYTF
>TRBV27|.|.|TRBJ2-5
TGTGCCAGCAGGGCCGCTTCGTGGGCTGAGACCCAGTACTTC
CASRAASWAETQYF
>TRBV28|.|many|TRBJ1-3
TGTGCCAGCAGTTTGTCGACAGTCTCTGGAAACACCATATATTTT
CASSLSTVSGNTIYF
>TRBV15|.|many|TRBJ1-6
TGTGCCACCAGCAGAGGGTGGAATTCACCCCTCCACTTT
CATSRGWNSPLHF
>TRBV9|TRBD1|many|TRBJ2-7
TGTGCCAGCAGCTTCAGGACAGGGTATTCCTACGAGCAGTACTTC
CASSFRTGYSYEQYF
>TRBV20-1|.|many|TRBJ2-1
TGCAGTGCCGGACCGGGGTACAATGAGCAGTTCTTC
CSAGPGYNEQFF
>TRBV20-1|.|many|TRBJ2-4
TGCAGTGCCCTCAGAGGGGCTATAGCCAAAAACATTCAGTACTTC
CSALRGAIAKNIQYF
>TRBV3-1|.|many|TRBJ1-1
TGTGCCAGCAGCCAAGATTTCGAGGCATGCGCTTTCTTT
CASSQDFEACAFF
>TRBV5-1|.|many|TRBJ1-2
TGCGCCAGCAGCTCACAGGGAAGCGGCTACACCTTC
CASSSQGSGYTF
>TRBV12-3/TRBV12-4|.|many|TRBJ2-2
TGTGCCAGCAGTCCCCTCCCAGGGCAAGCCTCGAACACCGGGGAGCTGTTTTTT
CASSPLPGQASNTGELFF
>TRBV12-5|.|many|TRBJ2-2
TGTGCTAGTGGTCGCGGGACAGTGGTTAACACCGGGGAGCTGTTTTTT
CASGRGTVVNTGELFF